This T cell receptor beta chain was profiled in a study of blood T cell repertoires in COVID-19. The CDR3 has 14 amino acids. The germline gives CDR1 SEHNR, CDR2 FQNEAQ (reference sequence). Trimming cost V 5 bases and J 3 bases, with 14 bases left between them. Those who participated ranged in age from about 18 to 89 years and resided in under 25 US areas. In assigning cohorts, the study relied on participant-reported clinical history. Produced via immunoSEQ multiplex PCR; TCRdb's table is partial and in-frame only. The sample includes about 200,000 clones, around 90% of them seen just once. This TCR came from a man aged 25-45 years who had recovered from COVID-19. Material for sequencing was PBMCs or T cells enriched from blood (not recorded which). The genes are TRBV7-9 and TRBJ2-7; D remains unclear. The CDR3 DNA reads as TGTGCCAGCAGCCCCCCCCGAGCTTTCTACGAGCAGTACTTC. Translation: CASSPPRAFYEQYF.